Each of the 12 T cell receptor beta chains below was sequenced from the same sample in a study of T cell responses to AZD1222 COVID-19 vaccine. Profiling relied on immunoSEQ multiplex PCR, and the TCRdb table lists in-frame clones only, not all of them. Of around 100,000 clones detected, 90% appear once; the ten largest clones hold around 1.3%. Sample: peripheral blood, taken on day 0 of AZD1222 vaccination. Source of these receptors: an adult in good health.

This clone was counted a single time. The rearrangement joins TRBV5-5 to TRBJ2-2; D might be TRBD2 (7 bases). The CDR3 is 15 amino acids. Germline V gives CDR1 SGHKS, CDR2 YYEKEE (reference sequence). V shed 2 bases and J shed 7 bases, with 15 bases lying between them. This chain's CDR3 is CASSFNGGAIGELFF. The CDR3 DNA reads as TGTGCCAGCAGCTTCAATGGGGGGGCCATCGGGGAGCTGTTTTTT.

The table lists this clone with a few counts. The CDR3 DNA follows: TGTGCCAGCAGCCTAGTGAACACTGAAGCTTTCTTT. Translation gives CASSLVNTEAFF. The chain employs TRBV7-9 and TRBJ1-1; no clear D. V lost 5 bases, J lost 0 bases, and 4 bases lay in between. The CDR3 has 12 amino acids. Germline CDR1 SEHNR, CDR2 FQNEAQ (reference sequence).

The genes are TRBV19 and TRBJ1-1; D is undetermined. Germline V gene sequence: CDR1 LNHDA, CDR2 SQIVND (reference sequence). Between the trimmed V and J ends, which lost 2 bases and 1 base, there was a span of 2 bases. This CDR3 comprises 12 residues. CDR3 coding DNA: TGTGCCAGTAGTATACGGAACACTGAAGCTTTCTTT. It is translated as CASSIRNTEAFF.

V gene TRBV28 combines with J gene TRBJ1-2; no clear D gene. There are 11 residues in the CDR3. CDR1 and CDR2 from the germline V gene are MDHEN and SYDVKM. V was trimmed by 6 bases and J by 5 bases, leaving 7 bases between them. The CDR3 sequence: CASSLLYGYTF. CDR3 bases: TGTGCCAGCAGCCTACTTTATGGCTACACCTTC.

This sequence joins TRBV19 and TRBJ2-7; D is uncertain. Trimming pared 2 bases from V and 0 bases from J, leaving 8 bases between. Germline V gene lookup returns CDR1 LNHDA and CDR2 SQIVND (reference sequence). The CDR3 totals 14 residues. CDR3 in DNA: TGTGCCAGTAGTATATACGGTACCTCCTACGAGCAGTACTTC. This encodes CASSIYGTSYEQYF. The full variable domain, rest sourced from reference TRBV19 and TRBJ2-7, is DGGITQSPKYLFRKEGQNVTLSCEQNLNHDAMYWYRQDPGQGLRLIYYSQIVNDFQKGDIAEGYSVSREKKESFPLTVTSAQKNPTAFYLCASSIYGTSYEQYFGPGTRLTVT.

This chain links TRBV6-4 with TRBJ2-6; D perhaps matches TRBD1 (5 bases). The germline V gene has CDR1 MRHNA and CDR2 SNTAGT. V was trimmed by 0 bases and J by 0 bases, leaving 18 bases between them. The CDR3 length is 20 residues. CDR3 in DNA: TGTGCCAGCAGTGACTCCACCCCAGGACACTTTTTCTCTGGGGCCAACGTCCTGACTTTC. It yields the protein CASSDSTPGHFFSGANVLTF.

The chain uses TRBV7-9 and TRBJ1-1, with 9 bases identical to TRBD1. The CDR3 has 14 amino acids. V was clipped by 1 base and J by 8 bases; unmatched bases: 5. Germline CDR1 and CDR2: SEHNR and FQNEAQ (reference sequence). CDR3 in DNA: TGTGCCAGCAGCTTAGAGAGGGACAGGGAGGAAGCTTTCTTT. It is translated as CASSLERDREEAFF.

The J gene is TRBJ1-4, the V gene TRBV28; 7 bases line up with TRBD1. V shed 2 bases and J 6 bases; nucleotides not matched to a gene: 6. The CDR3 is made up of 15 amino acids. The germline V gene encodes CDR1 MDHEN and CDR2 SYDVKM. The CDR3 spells CASSLSGTEDEKLFF. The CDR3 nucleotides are TGTGCCAGCAGTTTAAGCGGGACAGAAGATGAAAAACTGTTTTTT.

The CDR3: CASRTDSQGNTIYF. Here the CDR3 DNA reads TGTGCCAGCAGAACTGACAGTCAGGGAAACACCATATATTTT. V and J are TRBV7-9 and TRBJ1-3, with D perhaps matching TRBD1 (5 bases). The CDR3 spans 14 residues. Germline values: CDR1 SEHNR, CDR2 FQNEAQ (reference sequence). The V gene lost 6 bases and the J gene lost 4 bases, with 13 bases spanning the gap.

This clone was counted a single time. This CDR3 is CSVAEGSGYTF. CDR3 bases: TGCAGCGTTGCGGAGGGGAGCGGCTACACCTTC. This chain uses TRBV29-1 with TRBJ1-2; TRBD1 might be the D (5 bases). Germline CDR1 reads SQVTM; CDR2 reads ANQGSEA. V lost 4 bases and J lost 8, with 11 bases in between. CDR3 length: 11 residues. Full variable domain (remainder filled in from reference TRBV29-1 and TRBJ1-2): SAVISQKPSRDICQRGTSLTIQCQVDSQVTMMFWYRQQPGQSLTLIATANQGSEATYESGFVIDKFPISRPNLTFSTLTVSNMSPEDSSIYLCSVAEGSGYTFGSGTRLTVV.

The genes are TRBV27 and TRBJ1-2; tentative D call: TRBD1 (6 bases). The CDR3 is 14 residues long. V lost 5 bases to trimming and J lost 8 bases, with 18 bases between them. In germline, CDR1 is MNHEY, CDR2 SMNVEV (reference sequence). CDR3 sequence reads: CASSARARGNGYTF. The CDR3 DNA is TGTGCCAGCAGTGCCCGGGCCAGGGGAAACGGCTACACCTTC.

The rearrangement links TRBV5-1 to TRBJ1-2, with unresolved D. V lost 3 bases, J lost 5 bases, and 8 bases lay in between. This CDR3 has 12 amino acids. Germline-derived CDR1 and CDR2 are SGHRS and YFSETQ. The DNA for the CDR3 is TGCGCCAGCAGCTCAGACGTATATGGCTACACCTTC. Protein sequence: CASSSDVYGYTF.